This T cell receptor beta chain derives from a study of OX40 agonist ivuxolimab in advanced cancers. Study details: As their treatment, patients were administered ivuxolimab, an agonistic anti-OX40 (CD134) antibody. The study gave patients intravenous ivuxolimab at 0.01 to 10 mg/kg every 2 weeks. A partial response was reached by three patients: one with hepatocellular carcinoma and two with cutaneous melanoma. Study results and caveats: Within 6 weeks, CD4+ and CD8+ blood T cells expanded clonally at 0.1 to 3.0 mg/kg.

V was trimmed by 2 bases and J by 3 bases, leaving 11 bases between them. Germline lookup yields CDR1 MNHEY and CDR2 SMNVEV (reference sequence). This CDR3 contains 15 residues. Sequencing used immunoSEQ multiplex PCR; TCRdb keeps in-frame clones, though not all of them. Among around 76,000 clones listed, approximately 90% were seen once. Comments on this clone: The antigen remains undetermined.

The source was CD4+ or CD8+ T cells sorted from blood, collected in a trial of the OX40 agonist ivuxolimab. The V call is TRBV27, the J call TRBJ1-5; D is unclear. This TCR came from an adult with an advanced solid tumor such as melanoma, head and neck, liver or kidney cancer. The CDR3 bases are TGTGCCAGCAGTTTAAGGCCACCGACCAATCAGCCCCAGCATTTT. Translating gives CASSLRPPTNQPQHF.